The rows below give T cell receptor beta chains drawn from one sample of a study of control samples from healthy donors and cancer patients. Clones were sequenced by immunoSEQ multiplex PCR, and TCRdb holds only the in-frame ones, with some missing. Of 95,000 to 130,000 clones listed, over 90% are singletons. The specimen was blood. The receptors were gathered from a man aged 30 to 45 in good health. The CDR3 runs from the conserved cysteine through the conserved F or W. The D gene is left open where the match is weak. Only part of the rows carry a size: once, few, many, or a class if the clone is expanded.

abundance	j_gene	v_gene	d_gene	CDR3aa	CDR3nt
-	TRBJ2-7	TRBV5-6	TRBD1	CASSSVQGFSYEQYF	TGTGCCAGCAGCTCCGTACAGGGGTTCTCCTACGAGCAGTACTTC
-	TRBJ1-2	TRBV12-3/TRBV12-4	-	CASSLRGGYTF	TGTGCCAGCAGTTTAAGGGGAGGCTACACCTTC
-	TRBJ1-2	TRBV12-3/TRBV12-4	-	CASSPGHGYGYTF	TGTGCCAGCAGTCCGGGACACGGCTATGGCTACACCTTC
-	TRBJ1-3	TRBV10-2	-	CASSLEMGNTIYF	TGCGCCAGCAGTCTCGAGATGGGAAACACCATATATTTT
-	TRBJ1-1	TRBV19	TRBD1	CASSLGGNRGRNTEAFF	TGTGCCAGTAGTCTAGGAGGAAACAGGGGGCGAAACACTGAAGCTTTCTTT
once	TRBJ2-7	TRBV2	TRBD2	CASSEVWVRGAAFVYEQYF	TGTGCCAGCAGTGAAGTTTGGGTGCGGGGGGCCGCCTTCGTTTACGAGCAGTACTTC
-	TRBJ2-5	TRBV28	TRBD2	CASLAGGLRETQYF	TGTGCCAGCCTAGCGGGGGGTCTCCGGGAGACCCAGTACTTC
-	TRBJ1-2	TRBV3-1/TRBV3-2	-	CASSTMFRDSEGSYGYTF	TGTGCCAGCAGTACCATGTTCCGGGACTCAGAAGGGTCCTATGGCTACACCTTC
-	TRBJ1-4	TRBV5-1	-	CASSSYPSEKLFF	TGCGCCAGCAGCTCTTATCCATCCGAAAAACTGTTTTTT
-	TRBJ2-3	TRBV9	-	CASSVGAGNTDTQYF	TGTGCCAGCAGCGTAGGCGCGGGGAACACAGATACGCAGTATTTT
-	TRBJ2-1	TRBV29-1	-	CSVSFGNEQFF	TGCAGCGTTTCGTTTGGCAATGAGCAGTTCTTC
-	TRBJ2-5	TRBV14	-	CASSQGNSQETQYF	TGTGCCAGCAGCCAAGGCAACAGCCAAGAGACCCAGTACTTC
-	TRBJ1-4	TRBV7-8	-	CASSTRKPTNEKLFF	TGTGCCAGCAGTACCAGGAAACCAACTAATGAAAAACTGTTTTTT
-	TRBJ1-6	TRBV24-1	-	CATSTDNSPLHF	TGTGCCACCTCGACAGACAATTCACCCCTCCACTTT
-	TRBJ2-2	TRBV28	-	CASALRRDTNTGELFF	TGTGCCAGCGCTCTCCGAAGGGATACCAACACCGGGGAGCTGTTTTTT
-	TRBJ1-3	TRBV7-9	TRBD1	CASSSQGAGGNTIYF	TGTGCCAGCAGCTCGCAGGGGGCTGGAGGAAACACCATATATTTT
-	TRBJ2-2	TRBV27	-	CASSLFRSGTGELFF	TGTGCCAGCAGTTTATTTAGGAGCGGAACCGGGGAGCTGTTTTTT
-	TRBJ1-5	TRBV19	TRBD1	CASTGTGPSNQPQHF	TGTGCCAGTACCGGGACAGGACCTAGCAATCAGCCCCAGCATTTT
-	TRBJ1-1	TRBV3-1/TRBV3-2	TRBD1	CASSHATGNTEAFF	TGTGCCAGCAGCCATGCGACAGGGAATACTGAAGCTTTCTTT
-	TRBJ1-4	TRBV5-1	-	CASSPEGGANEKLFF	TGCGCCAGCAGCCCGGAGGGGGGAGCTAATGAAAAACTGTTTTTT
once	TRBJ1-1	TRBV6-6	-	CASLLELNTEAFF	TGTGCCAGCCTTCTCGAATTGAACACTGAAGCTTTCTTT
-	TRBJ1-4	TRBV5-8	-	CASSLRGTEKLFF	TGTGCCAGCAGCTTAAGGGGTACTGAAAAACTGTTTTTT
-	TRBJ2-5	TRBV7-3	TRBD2	CASSPTSGGQETQYF	TGTGCCAGCAGCCCGACTAGCGGGGGCCAAGAGACCCAGTACTTC
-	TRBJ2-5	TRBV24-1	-	CATSGRGGVLETQYF	TGTGCCACCAGTGGTAGGGGGGGTGTGTTAGAGACCCAGTACTTC
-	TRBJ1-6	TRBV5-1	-	CASSFGDYNSPLHF	TGCGCCAGCAGCTTTGGGGACTATAATTCACCCCTCCACTTT
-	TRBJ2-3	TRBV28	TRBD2	CASSLRVAGVDTQYF	TGTGCCAGCAGTTTAAGGGTAGCGGGGGTGGATACGCAGTATTTT
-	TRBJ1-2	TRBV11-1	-	CASSLATAYGYTF	TGTGCCAGCAGCTTAGCGACAGCCTATGGCTACACCTTC
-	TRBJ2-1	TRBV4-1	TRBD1	CASSRENTGGGEQFF	TGCGCCAGCAGCCGAGAAAATACAGGGGGAGGTGAGCAGTTCTTC
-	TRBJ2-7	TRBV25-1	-	CASSELSGYEQYF	TGTGCCAGCAGTGAATTATCCGGTTACGAGCAGTACTTC
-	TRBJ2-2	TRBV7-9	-	CASSSQGGVNGELFF	TGTGCCAGCAGCTCTCAGGGGGGAGTGAACGGGGAGCTGTTTTTT
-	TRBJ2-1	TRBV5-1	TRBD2	CASSPGTSSYNEQFF	TGCGCCAGCAGCCCCGGGACTAGCTCCTACAATGAGCAGTTCTTC
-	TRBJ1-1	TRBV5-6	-	CASSTGLREAFF	TGTGCCAGCAGCACGGGGTTGCGTGAAGCTTTCTTT
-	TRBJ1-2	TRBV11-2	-	CASSLIVDGYTF	TGTGCCAGCAGCTTAATCGTGGACGGCTACACCTTC
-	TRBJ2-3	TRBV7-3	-	CQEAVTTQYF	TGCCAGGAGGCTGTTACTACGCAGTATTTT
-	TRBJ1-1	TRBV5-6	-	CASSLAREFGTEAFF	TGTGCCAGCAGCTTGGCAAGGGAGTTCGGCACTGAAGCTTTCTTT
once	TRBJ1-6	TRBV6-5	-	CASTPLVRANSPLHF	TGTGCCAGCACTCCCCTTGTTAGGGCTAATTCACCCCTCCACTTT